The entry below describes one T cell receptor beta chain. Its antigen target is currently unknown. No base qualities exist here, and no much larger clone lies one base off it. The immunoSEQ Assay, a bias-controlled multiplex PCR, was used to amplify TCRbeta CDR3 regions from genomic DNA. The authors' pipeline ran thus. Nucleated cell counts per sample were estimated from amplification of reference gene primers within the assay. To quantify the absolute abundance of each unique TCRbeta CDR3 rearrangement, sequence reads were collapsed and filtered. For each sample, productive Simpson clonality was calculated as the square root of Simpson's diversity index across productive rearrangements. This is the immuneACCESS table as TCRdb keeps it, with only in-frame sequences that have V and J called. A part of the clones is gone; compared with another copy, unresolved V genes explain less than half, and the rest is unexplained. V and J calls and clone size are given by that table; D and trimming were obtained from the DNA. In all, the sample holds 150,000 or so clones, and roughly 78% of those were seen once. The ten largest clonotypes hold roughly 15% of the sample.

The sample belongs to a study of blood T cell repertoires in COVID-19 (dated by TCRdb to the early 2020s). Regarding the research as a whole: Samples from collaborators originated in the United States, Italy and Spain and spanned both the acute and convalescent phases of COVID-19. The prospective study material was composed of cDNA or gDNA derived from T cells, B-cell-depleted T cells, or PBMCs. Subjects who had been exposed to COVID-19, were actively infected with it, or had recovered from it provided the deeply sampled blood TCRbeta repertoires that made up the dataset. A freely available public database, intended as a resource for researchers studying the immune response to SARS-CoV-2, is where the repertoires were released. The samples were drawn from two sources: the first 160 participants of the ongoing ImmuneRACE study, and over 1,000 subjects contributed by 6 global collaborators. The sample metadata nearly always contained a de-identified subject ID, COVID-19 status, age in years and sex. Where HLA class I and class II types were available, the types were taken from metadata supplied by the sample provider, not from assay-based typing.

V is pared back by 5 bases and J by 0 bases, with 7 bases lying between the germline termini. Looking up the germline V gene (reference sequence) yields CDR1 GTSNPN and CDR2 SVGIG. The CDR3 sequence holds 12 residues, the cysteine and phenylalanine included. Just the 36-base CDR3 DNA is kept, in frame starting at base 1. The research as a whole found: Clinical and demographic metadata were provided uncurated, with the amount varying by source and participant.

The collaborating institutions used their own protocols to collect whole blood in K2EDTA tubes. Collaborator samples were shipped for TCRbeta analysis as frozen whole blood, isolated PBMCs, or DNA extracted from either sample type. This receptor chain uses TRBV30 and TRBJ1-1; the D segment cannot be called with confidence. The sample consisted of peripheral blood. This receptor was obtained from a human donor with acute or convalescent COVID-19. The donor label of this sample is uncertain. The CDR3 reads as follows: CAWRAMNTEAFF. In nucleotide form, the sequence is TGTGCCTGGCGTGCCATGAACACTGAAGCTTTCTTT. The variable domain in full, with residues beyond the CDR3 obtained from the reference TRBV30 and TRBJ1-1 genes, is SQTIHQWPATLVQPVGSPLSLECTVEGTSNPNLYWYRQAAGRGLQLLFYSVGIGQISSEVPQNLSASRPQDRQFILSSKKLLLSDSGFYLCAWRAMNTEAFFGQGTRLTVV.